Below are 20 T cell receptor beta chains sequenced from a single sample in a study of beta chain features in type 1 diabetes. Expressed TCRB transcripts got sequenced, as all isolated RNA was reverse transcribed. The data were produced by immunoSEQ multiplex PCR, yet TCRdb's version contains in-frame clones alone and is incomplete. This repertoire shows around 310,000 clones, 11% found once; its top ten account for 0.015% to 0.02%. The sequenced material came from naive CD4+ T cells from blood. These receptors came from a woman in her thirties in good health.

The chain is built from TRBV4-3 and TRBJ2-1; the match to TRBD2 covers 14 bases. V lost 0 bases to trimming and J lost 7 bases; unmatched junction nucleotides: 11. The germline CDR1 and CDR2 sequences are LGHNA and YSLEER. CDR3 size: 19 residues. CDR3: CASSQDLTSGRGTRNEQFF. Written as DNA, the CDR3 is TGCGCCAGCAGCCAAGATTTGACTAGCGGGAGGGGAACACGGAATGAGCAGTTCTTC.

The rearrangement uses TRBV30 and TRBJ2-1; unclear D gene. Deletions cut 4 bases from V and 8 bases from J, with 9 bases between. There are 11 residues in the CDR3. The germline CDR1 and CDR2 sequences are GTSNPN and SVGIG (reference sequence). The CDR3 spells CAWMAGYEQFF. As DNA, the CDR3 is TGTGCCTGGATGGCAGGCTATGAGCAGTTCTTC.

V gene TRBV28 combines with J gene TRBJ2-7; D possibly corresponds to TRBD1 (5 bases). V dropped 3 bases and J dropped 2 bases, with 8 bases sitting between them. Germline V CDR1 and CDR2: MDHEN, SYDVKM. The CDR3 is made up of 13 amino acids. The CDR3 here is CASSLTVPYEQYF. In DNA form, the CDR3 reads TGTGCCAGCAGTTTGACAGTCCCCTACGAGCAGTACTTC.

J is TRBJ2-5 and V is TRBV7-2; 9 bases match TRBD2. Germline V gene sequence: CDR1 SGHTA, CDR2 FQGNSA. CDR3 size: 16 residues. After removal of 0 bases from V and 0 bases from J, the junction contained 2 bases not matched to a gene. The CDR3 protein is CASSLALAGYQETQYF. The CDR3 nucleotides are TGTGCCAGCAGCTTAGCGCTAGCGGGGTACCAAGAGACCCAGTACTTC.

This clone was detected a few times. This chain uses TRBV7-2 with TRBJ2-5, with 7 bases that match TRBD1. The CDR3 totals 16 residues. Germline V gene data show CDR1 as SGHTA and CDR2 as FQGNSA. The junction had 9 bases not matched to a gene; V was cut back by 0 bases and J by 5 bases. Here the CDR3 reads CASSLAPQGSRETQYF. The CDR3 DNA follows: TGTGCCAGCAGCTTAGCTCCACAGGGGAGCCGGGAGACCCAGTACTTC.

This clone was seen a handful of times. V is TRBV5-1 and J is TRBJ1-1; the match to TRBD1 covers 8 bases. After removal of 4 bases from V and 3 bases from J, the junction contained 2 bases not matched to a gene. Germline V lookup: CDR1 SGHRS, CDR2 YFSETQ. The CDR3 totals 13 residues. The CDR3 nucleotides are TGCGCCAGCAGCGCACAGGGGGACACTGAAGCTTTCTTT. This codes for CASSAQGDTEAFF.

This clone was observed a handful of times. The V call is TRBV18, the J call TRBJ2-2, with a tentative D call TRBD1 (6 bases). The CDR3 loop spans 17 amino acids. The ends were cut back, 5 bases at V and 1 base at J, with 17 bases in the middle. CDR1 is KGHSH and CDR2 is LQKENI in the germline V gene. CDR3 DNA: TGTGCCAGCTCAAGACCCCCTGGGGGACAGAACACCGGGGAGCTGTTTTTT. Protein sequence: CASSRPPGGQNTGELFF. The full variable domain, its missing parts supplied by reference TRBV18 and TRBJ2-2, is NAGVMQNPRHLVRRRGQEARLRCSPMKGHSHVYWYRQLPEEGLKFMVYLQKENIIDESGMPKERFSAEFPKEGPSILRIQQVVRGDSAAYFCASSRPPGGQNTGELFFGEGSRLTVL.

This clone was detected only a few times. This sequence joins TRBV29-1 and TRBJ1-2; TRBD1 is a possible D gene (6 bases). Germline V lookup: CDR1 SQVTM, CDR2 ANQGSEA. Trimming left V 7 bases short and J 4 bases short, with 10 bases between. CDR3 length: 11 residues. DNA for the CDR3: TGCAGCGCCACAGGGCCCTATGGCTACACCTTC. It translates to CSATGPYGYTF.

This clone has a handful of counts. The chain joins TRBV19 to TRBJ1-3; 7 nucleotides agree with TRBD1. The CDR3 totals 14 residues. From germline, CDR1 is LNHDA and CDR2 SQIVND (reference sequence). V lost 7 bases, J lost 3 bases, and 6 bases stayed unmatched. CDR3 DNA: TGTGCCAGTACCCGGGGACAGCGTGGAAACACCATATATTTT. This translates into CASTRGQRGNTIYF.

This clone was seen a handful of times. J is TRBJ1-3 and V is TRBV30; D unresolved. CDR1 and CDR2 (germline): GTSNPN, SVGIG (reference sequence). V was cut by 0 bases and J by 0 bases, with 9 bases left in between. The CDR3 covers 15 residues. CDR3 sequence: CAWSVVGSSGNTIYF. Here the CDR3 DNA reads TGTGCCTGGAGTGTGGTTGGTAGCTCTGGAAACACCATATATTTT.

This clone was counted between two and nine times. V gene TRBV5-6 combines with J gene TRBJ1-2; weak D call: TRBD1 (5 bases). The V and J ends lost 4 bases and 0 bases respectively, with 13 bases between them. Germline assignment: CDR1 SGHDT and CDR2 YYEEEE. The CDR3 totals 15 residues. The CDR3 sequence: CASSRPQGSNYGYTF. The CDR3 nucleotides are TGTGCCAGCAGCCGTCCGCAGGGTTCTAACTATGGCTACACCTTC.

This clone was picked up a small number of times. This chain links TRBV7-2 with TRBJ2-5, with 7 bases that match TRBD2. The CDR3 sequence is 16 residues long. After removal of 5 bases from V and 5 bases from J, the junction contained 14 bases not matched to a gene. The V gene's germline CDR1 is SGHTA and CDR2 FQGNSA. The CDR3 sequence: CASSRSEKGLTETQYF. The CDR3 DNA reads TGTGCCAGCAGCCGAAGCGAAAAGGGACTAACCGAGACCCAGTACTTC.

This rearrangement joins TRBV7-3 to TRBJ2-7; D may be TRBD1 (5 bases). V was clipped by 5 bases and J by 7 bases, with 15 bases between them. Germline CDR1 and CDR2: SGHTA and FQGTGA. The CDR3 covers 13 residues. CDR3 DNA sequence: TGTGCCAGCAGCACCCAGGAGCAGGGAGAGCAGTACTTC. Protein sequence: CASSTQEQGEQYF. The full variable domain, completed using reference TRBV7-3 and TRBJ2-7, is GAGVSQTPSNKVTEKGKYVELRCDPISGHTALYWYRQSLGQGPEFLIYFQGTGAADDSGLPNDRFFAVRPEGSVSTLKIQRTERGDSAVYLCASSTQEQGEQYFGPGTRLTVT.

On this clone itself: Other nucleotide sequences in the sample specify the same CDR3. The CDR3 sequence is CASSIRQGNQPQHF. The CDR3 bases are TGTGCCAGTAGTATTCGCCAGGGCAATCAGCCCCAGCATTTT. J is TRBJ1-5 and V is TRBV19; D is ambiguous. V was shortened by 3 bases and J by 2 bases, with 8 bases between the two germline ends. This CDR3 has 14 amino acids. The V gene's germline CDR1 is LNHDA and CDR2 SQIVND (reference sequence).

This clone came up a few times. The chain carries TRBV6-5 and TRBJ2-7; TRBD2 aligns across 11 bases. CDR3 length: 15 amino acids. Per the germline V gene, CDR1 is MNHEY and CDR2 is SVGAGI. The trim removed 5 bases at V and 4 bases at J, leaving 7 bases unmatched. CDR3 sequence reads: CASSIAGGGEYEQYF. CDR3 in DNA: TGTGCCAGCAGTATAGCGGGAGGGGGTGAGTACGAGCAGTACTTC.

The chain has TRBV18 and TRBJ2-7; 7 bases fit TRBD1. Per the germline V gene, CDR1 is KGHSH and CDR2 is LQKENI. V lost 5 bases and J lost 1; bases outside the gene matches: 2. The CDR3 contains 13 residues. CDR3 in DNA: TGTGCCAGCTCAACACAGGGGTCCTACGAGCAGTACTTC. It specifies CASSTQGSYEQYF.

This clone has more than one count but fewer than ten. V usage is TRBV18 and J usage is TRBJ2-7; 7 bases are shared with TRBD1. Germline V gene sequence: CDR1 KGHSH, CDR2 LQKENI. The CDR3 sequence is 12 residues long. After removal of 5 bases from V and 2 bases from J, the junction contained 0 bases not matched to a gene. The CDR3 sequence: CASSGQAYEQYF. CDR3 in DNA: TGTGCCAGCTCAGGACAGGCCTACGAGCAGTACTTC.

This clone was observed a few times. CDR3 in amino acids: CASQQVVGTGELFF. The CDR3 DNA is TGTGCCAGCCAGCAGGTAGTCGGCACCGGGGAGCTGTTTTTT. The chain employs TRBV6-4 and TRBJ2-2; D is ambiguous. Looked up from germline, CDR1 is MRHNA and CDR2 is SNTAGT. CDR3 length: 14 residues. V lost 8 bases, J lost 4 bases, and 14 bases lay in between.

This clone was recorded a few times. The chain joins TRBV7-2 to TRBJ2-3; the match to TRBD2 covers 12 bases. From germline, CDR1 is SGHTA and CDR2 FQGNSA. V lost 5 bases and J lost 5; bases outside the gene matches: 2. The CDR3 has 14 residues. In nucleotides, the CDR3 is TGTGCCAGCAGCCCGGGACTAGCGGGAGATACGCAGTATTTT. This translates into CASSPGLAGDTQYF.

V gene TRBV30 combines with J gene TRBJ1-1; D perhaps matches TRBD1 (5 bases). Germline loops: CDR1 GTSNPN, CDR2 SVGIG (reference sequence). V was shortened by 2 bases and J by 5 bases, with 12 bases between the two germline ends. This CDR3 region has 13 residues. Here the CDR3 reads CAWSHIRGTEAFF. CDR3 in DNA: TGTGCCTGGAGTCATATAAGGGGAACTGAAGCTTTCTTT.